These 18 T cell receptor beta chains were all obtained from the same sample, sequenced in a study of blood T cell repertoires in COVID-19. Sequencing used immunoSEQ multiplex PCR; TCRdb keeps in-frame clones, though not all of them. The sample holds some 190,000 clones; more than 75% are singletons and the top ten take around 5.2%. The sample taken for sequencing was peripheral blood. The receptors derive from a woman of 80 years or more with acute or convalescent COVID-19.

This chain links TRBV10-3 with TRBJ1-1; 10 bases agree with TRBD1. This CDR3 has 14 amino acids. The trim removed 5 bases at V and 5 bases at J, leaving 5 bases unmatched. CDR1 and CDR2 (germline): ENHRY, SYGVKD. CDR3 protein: CAISQPDRGTEAFF. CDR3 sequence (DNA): TGTGCCATCAGTCAACCGGACAGGGGGACTGAAGCTTTCTTT.

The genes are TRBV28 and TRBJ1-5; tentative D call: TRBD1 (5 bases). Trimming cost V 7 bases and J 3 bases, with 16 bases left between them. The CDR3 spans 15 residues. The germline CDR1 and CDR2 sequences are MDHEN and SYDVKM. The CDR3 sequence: CASTRAGGANQPQHF. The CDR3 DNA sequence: TGTGCCAGCACCCGAGCGGGGGGAGCCAATCAGCCCCAGCATTTT.

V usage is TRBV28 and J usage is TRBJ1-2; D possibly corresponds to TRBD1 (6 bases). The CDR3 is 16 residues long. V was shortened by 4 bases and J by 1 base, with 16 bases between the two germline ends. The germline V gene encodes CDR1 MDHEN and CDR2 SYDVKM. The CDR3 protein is CASSSPGGRGNYGYTF. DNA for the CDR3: TGTGCCAGCAGTTCCCCTGGAGGCAGGGGTAACTATGGCTACACCTTC.

The CDR3 region has the DNA TGTGCCAGCAGGGACAGGGGAATCGGTAACAATCAGCCCCAGCATTTT. It yields the protein CASRDRGIGNNQPQHF. J is TRBJ1-5 and V is TRBV2; 9 nucleotides agree with TRBD1. The germline CDR1 and CDR2 sequences are SNHLY and FYNNEI. This CDR3 contains 16 residues. V shed 6 bases and J 3 bases; nucleotides not matched to a gene: 9. Using reference TRBV2 and TRBJ1-5 for the parts outside the CDR3, the full variable domain is EPEVTQTPSHQVTQMGQEVILRCVPISNHLYFYWYRQILGQKVEFLVSFYNNEISEKSEIFDDQFSVERPDGSNFTLKIRSTKLEDSAMYFCASRDRGIGNNQPQHFGDGTRLSIL.

In nucleotides, the CDR3 is TGCGCCCGCGGGACGGCCCCTGGGGGGACAGATACGCAGTATTTT. It is translated as CARGTAPGGTDTQYF. The chain has TRBV10-1 and TRBJ2-3, with TRBD2 as a possible D gene (6 bases). The germline V gene has CDR1 WNHNN and CDR2 SYGVQD (reference sequence). The CDR3 is 15 amino acids. Trimming left V 11 bases short and J 3 bases short, with 21 bases between.

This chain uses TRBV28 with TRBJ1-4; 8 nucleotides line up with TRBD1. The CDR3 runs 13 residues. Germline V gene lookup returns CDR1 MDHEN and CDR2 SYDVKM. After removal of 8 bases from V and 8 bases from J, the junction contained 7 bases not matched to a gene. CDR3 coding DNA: TGTGCCAGCGGGACAGGTGTGGGAGAAAAACTGTTTTTT. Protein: CASGTGVGEKLFF.

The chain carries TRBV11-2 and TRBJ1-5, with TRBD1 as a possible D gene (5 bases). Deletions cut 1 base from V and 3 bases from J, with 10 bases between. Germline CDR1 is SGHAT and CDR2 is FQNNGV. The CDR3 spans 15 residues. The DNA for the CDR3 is TGTGCCAGCAGCTTAGCGGGGGGGTCCAATCAGCCCCAGCATTTT. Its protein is CASSLAGGSNQPQHF.

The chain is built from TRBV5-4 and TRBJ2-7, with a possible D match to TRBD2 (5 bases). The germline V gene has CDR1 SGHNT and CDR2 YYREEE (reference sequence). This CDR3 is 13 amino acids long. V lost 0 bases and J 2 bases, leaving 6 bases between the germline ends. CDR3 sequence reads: CASSLAGTYEQYF. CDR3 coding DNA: TGTGCCAGCAGCTTGGCGGGGACCTACGAGCAGTACTTC.

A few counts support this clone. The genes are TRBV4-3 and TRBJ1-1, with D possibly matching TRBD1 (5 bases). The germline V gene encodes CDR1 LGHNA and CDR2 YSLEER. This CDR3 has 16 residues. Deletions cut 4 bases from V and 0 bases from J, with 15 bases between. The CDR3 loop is CASSPTTGLLNTEAFF. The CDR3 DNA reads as TGCGCCAGCAGCCCCACTACGGGACTATTGAACACTGAAGCTTTCTTT.

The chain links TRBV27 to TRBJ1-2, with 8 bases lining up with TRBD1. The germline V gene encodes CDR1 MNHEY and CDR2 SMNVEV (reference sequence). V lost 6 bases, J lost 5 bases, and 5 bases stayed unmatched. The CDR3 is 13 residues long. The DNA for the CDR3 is TGTGCCAGCAGGCCGACAGGGGCTTATGGCTACACCTTC. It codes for CASRPTGAYGYTF.

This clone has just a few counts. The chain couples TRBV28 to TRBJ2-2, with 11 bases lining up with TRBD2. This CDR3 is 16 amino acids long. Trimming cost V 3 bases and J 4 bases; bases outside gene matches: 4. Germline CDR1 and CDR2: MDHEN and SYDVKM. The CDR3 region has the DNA TGTGCCAGCAGTTTCGTAGCGGGAGGGACCACCGGGGAGCTGTTTTTT. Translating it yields CASSFVAGGTTGELFF.

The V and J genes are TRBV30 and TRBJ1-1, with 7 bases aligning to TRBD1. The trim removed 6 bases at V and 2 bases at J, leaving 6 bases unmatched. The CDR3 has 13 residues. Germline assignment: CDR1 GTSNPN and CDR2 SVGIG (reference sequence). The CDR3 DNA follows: TGTGCCTGCCCGGGACAGAGTAACACTGAAGCTTTCTTT. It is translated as CACPGQSNTEAFF. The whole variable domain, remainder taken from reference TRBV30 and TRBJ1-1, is SQTIHQWPATLVQPVGSPLSLECTVEGTSNPNLYWYRQAAGRGLQLLFYSVGIGQISSEVPQNLSASRPQDRQFILSSKKLLLSDSGFYLCACPGQSNTEAFFGQGTRLTVV.

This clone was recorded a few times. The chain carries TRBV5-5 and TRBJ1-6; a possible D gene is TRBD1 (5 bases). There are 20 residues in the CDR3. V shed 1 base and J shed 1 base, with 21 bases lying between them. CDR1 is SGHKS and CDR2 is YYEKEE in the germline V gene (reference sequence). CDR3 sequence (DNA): TGTGCCAGCAGCTTGCTCTACGTGGGGCAGGGAACATCCTATAATTCACCCCTCCACTTT. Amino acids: CASSLLYVGQGTSYNSPLHF.

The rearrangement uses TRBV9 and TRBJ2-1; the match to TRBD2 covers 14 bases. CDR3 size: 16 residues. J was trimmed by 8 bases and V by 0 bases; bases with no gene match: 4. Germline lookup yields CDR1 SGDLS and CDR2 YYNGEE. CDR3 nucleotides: TGTGCCAGCAGCGTAGGGGGACTAGCGGGAGCCGATGAGCAGTTCTTC. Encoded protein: CASSVGGLAGADEQFF. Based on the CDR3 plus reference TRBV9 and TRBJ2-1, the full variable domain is DSGVTQTPKHLITATGQRVTLRCSPRSGDLSVYWYQQSLDQGLQFLIQYYNGEERAKGNILERFSAQQFPDLHSELNLSSLELGDSALYFCASSVGGLAGADEQFFGPGTRLTVL.

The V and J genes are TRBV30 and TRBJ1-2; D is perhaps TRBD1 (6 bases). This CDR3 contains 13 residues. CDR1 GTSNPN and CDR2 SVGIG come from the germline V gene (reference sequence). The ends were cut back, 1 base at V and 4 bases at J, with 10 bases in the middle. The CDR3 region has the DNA TGTGCCTGGAGTGAGGGGGTTGGCTATGGCTACACCTTC. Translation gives CAWSEGVGYGYTF. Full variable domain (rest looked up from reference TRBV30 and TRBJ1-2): SQTIHQWPATLVQPVGSPLSLECTVEGTSNPNLYWYRQAAGRGLQLLFYSVGIGQISSEVPQNLSASRPQDRQFILSSKKLLLSDSGFYLCAWSEGVGYGYTFGSGTRLTVV.

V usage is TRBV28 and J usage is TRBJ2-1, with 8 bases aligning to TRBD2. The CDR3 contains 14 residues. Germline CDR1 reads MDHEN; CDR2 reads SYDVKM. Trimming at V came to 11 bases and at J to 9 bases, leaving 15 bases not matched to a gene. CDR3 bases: TGTGCCGCGGCAAGGAGCGGGAGAGGCGGTGAGCAGTTCTTC. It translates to CAAARSGRGGEQFF.

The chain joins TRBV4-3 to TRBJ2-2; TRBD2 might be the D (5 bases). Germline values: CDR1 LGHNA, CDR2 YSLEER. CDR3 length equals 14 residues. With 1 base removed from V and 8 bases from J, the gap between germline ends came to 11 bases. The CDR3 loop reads CASSQVDWVGELFF. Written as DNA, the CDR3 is TGCGCCAGCAGCCAAGTGGACTGGGTAGGGGAGCTGTTTTTT.

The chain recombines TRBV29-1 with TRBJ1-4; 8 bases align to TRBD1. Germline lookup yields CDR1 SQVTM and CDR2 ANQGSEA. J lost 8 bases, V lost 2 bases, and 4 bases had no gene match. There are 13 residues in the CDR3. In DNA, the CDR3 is TGCAGCGTTGAAACAGGGGGTGGCGAAAAACTGTTTTTT. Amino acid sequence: CSVETGGGEKLFF.